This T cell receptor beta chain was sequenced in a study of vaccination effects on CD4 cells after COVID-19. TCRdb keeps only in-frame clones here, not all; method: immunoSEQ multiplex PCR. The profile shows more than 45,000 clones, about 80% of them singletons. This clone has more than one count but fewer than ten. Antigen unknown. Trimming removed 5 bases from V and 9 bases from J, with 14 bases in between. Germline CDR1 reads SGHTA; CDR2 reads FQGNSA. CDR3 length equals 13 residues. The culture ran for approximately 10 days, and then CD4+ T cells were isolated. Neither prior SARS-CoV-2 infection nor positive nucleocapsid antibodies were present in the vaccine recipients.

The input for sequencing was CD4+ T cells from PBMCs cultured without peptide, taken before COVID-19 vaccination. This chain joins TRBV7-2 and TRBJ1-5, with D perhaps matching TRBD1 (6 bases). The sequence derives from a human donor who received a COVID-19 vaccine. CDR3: CASSNQGHRPQHF. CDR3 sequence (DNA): TGTGCCAGCAGCAATCAGGGACATCGGCCCCAGCATTTT.